Following are 5 T cell receptor beta chains from one sample sequenced in a study of response to subunit inactivated influenza vaccine. TCRdb processed the RT-PCR reads anew with MiXCR; each CDR3 protein has one entry. The sample has roughly 700,000 distinct CDR3 sequences, about 15% seen once; the top ten hold around 6.5%. This sample comprised PBMCs from blood, obtained approximately 15 days before vaccination. All receptors come from a man aged 45-60 years who received an inactivated influenza vaccine.

The V and J genes are TRBV12-2 and TRBJ2-1; the DNA was not compared with TRBD2, the D call given in the table. TRBV12-2 is reported as a pseudogene. This CDR3 is built from 16 residues. The DNA of the CDR3 is TGTGCAAGTCGCTTAGGGGGACTAGAGAGGAGGAATGAGCAGTTCTTC. Protein sequence: CASRLGGLERRNEQFF.

The gene calls are TRBV14 and TRBJ2-5, with a tentative D call TRBD1 (6 bases). The V end was cut by 5 bases, the J end by 0 bases, with 16 bases between. Per the germline V gene, CDR1 is SGHDN and CDR2 is FVKESK. This CDR3 has 16 amino acids. The CDR3 spells CASSDQPQGHQETQYF. The CDR3 region has the DNA TGTGCCAGCAGCGACCAACCCCAGGGGCACCAAGAGACCCAGTACTTC.

The chain couples TRBV5-1 to TRBJ2-1; TRBD1 matches 8 bases. Per germline, CDR1 SGHRS and CDR2 YFSETQ. The CDR3 consists of 14 residues. J gave up 10 bases and V 3 bases, and 9 bases lay outside the gene matches. CDR3 DNA sequence: TGCGCCAGCAGCTCGATCAGGGGGCGTCGGGAGCAGTTCTTC. As protein: CASSSIRGRREQFF.

V usage is TRBV7-2 and J usage is TRBJ2-7, with 9 positions matching TRBD1. CDR3 length equals 16 residues. Germline V gene sequence: CDR1 SGHTA, CDR2 FQGNSA. J gave up 3 bases and V 1 base, and 7 bases lay outside the gene matches. The CDR3 region has the DNA TGTGCCAGCAGCTTAGAGGCCGGGACAGGGTTCTACGAGCAGTACTTC. It codes for CASSLEAGTGFYEQYF.

This clonotype has more than one count but fewer than ten. The V call is TRBV11-2, the J call TRBJ2-7; D is unclear. Germline CDR1 reads SGHAT; CDR2 reads FQNNGV. The CDR3 sequence is 13 residues long. V lost 5 bases and J 0 bases, leaving 8 bases between the germline ends. CDR3 region: CASSPIFSYEQYF. The CDR3 nucleotides are TGTGCCAGCAGCCCCATCTTCTCCTACGAGCAGTACTTC.